This T cell receptor beta chain was recovered during a study of blood T cells in healthy people across ages. The CDR3 runs to 14 residues. Germline-derived CDR1 and CDR2 are SGHNT and YYREEE (reference sequence). Trimming removed 2 bases at V and 4 bases at J, with 12 bases between. The second PCR ran about 6 to 11 cycles with a sample-barcoded 5' primer and J-beta primers. A template-switch adaptor containing 12 random nucleotides labeled each cDNA molecule. TCRdb recomputed calls from the 5' RACE reads with MiXCR, one row per CDR3 protein. In the table there are around 800,000 distinct CDR3 sequences, 55% to 65% of which are singletons. The study, taken as a whole, reports: Underestimates were what the diversity estimates from one million T cells were considered to be. There were more naive CD4+ cells and higher diversity in long-lived donors than in aged donors.

Comment on this clonotype: Its target is not known.

This TCR derives from a young man in good health. The chain couples TRBV5-4 to TRBJ1-2, with D possibly TRBD1 on 5 matching bases. The source material was blood. CDR3 region: CASSFGTGSYGYTF. The CDR3 bases are TGTGCCAGCAGCTTTGGGACCGGATCCTATGGCTACACCTTC.